This entry is about one T cell receptor (beta chain). The data are from a study of human T cells and chemical hapten exposure. The time point is: patch test 2, 6 weeks after DPC sensitization. As to treatment: therapeutic diphenylcyclopropenone sensitization with weekly scalp DPC. Germline lookup yields CDR1 LNHDA and CDR2 SQIVND (reference sequence). The V gene lost 0 bases and the J gene lost 7 bases, with 7 bases spanning the gap. This CDR3 comprises 13 residues. TCRdb used MiXCR to reprocess the RACE reads, holding one entry per CDR3 protein. This table holds tens of thousands of distinct CDR3 sequences, 6.5% to 8% found once.

The chain joins TRBV19 to TRBJ1-5; no clear D gene. The sequence derives from a woman in her twenties or thirties with alopecia areata. Some clones in this sample may be carry-over from other donors' samples. Material: whole blood, obtained in connection with sensitization to the hapten diphenylcyclopropenone (DPC). Here the CDR3 reads CASSIDAKQPQHF. In DNA, the CDR3 is TGTGCCAGTAGTATAGATGCCAAACAGCCCCAGCATTTT.